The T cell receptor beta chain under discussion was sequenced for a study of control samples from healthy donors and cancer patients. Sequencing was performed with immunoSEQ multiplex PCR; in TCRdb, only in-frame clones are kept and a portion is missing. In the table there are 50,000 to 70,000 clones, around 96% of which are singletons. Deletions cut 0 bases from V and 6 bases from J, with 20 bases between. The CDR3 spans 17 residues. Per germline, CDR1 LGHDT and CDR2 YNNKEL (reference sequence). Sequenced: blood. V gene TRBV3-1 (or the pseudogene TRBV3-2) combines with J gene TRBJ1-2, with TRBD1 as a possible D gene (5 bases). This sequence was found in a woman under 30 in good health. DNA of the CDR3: TGTGCCAGCAGCCAAGAGGGCCTCAGGGCTCGGATCCATGGCTACACCTTC. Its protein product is CASSQEGLRARIHGYTF.